This T cell receptor beta chain was identified during a study of response to subunit inactivated influenza vaccine. Unmatched junction bases numbered 5, after V lost 1 base and J lost 4 bases. The CDR3 has 15 amino acids. Germline CDR1 is LNHNV and CDR2 is YYDKDF (reference sequence). This clonotype was counted only a few times. TCRdb fed the RT-PCR reads into MiXCR, producing one record per CDR3 protein. Here the sample spans about 570,000 distinct CDR3 sequences, approximately 11% being singletons. These records were also assigned to another study, of T cells expressing NK-cell markers. From that paper: With UMIs, 5'RACE template switching was used to make TCR beta cDNA.

The receptor was derived from a man aged 50 or older who received an inactivated influenza vaccine. The chain carries TRBV15 and TRBJ2-7; 9 nucleotides agree with TRBD2. This material consisted of PBMCs from blood, taken on the day of vaccination. DNA for the CDR3: TGTGCCACCAGCAGAGTAGCGGGAGCCACATACGAGCAGTACTTC. Residues: CATSRVAGATYEQYF. Using reference TRBV15 and TRBJ2-7 for the parts outside the CDR3, the full variable domain is DAMVIQNPRYQVTQFGKPVTLSCSQTLNHNVMYWYQQKSSQAPKLLFHYYDKDFNNEADTPDNFQSRRPNTSFCFLDIRSPGLGDTAMYLCATSRVAGATYEQYFGPGTRLTVT.